This TCR beta chain was identified during a study of cytomegalovirus exposure and HLA in healthy donors. The PCR ran on 60 Vbeta and 13 Jbeta primers. Original analysis: Unique TCR beta chains totaled around 86 million in a later count, with roughly 10 million of them shared. Libraries were prepared by immunoSEQ multiplex PCR; TCRdb keeps only in-frame clonotypes and omits some of them. V, J and clone size derive from that table, while D and trimming were established from the DNA sequence. The table lists around 72,000 clones, 66% of them singletons. Study-wide findings and caveats: It was taken for granted in presence/absence analyses that sequencing depth across donors was roughly uniform. Among the most significant clusters, several appeared linked to common viral pathogens in a later analysis.

As to this clone: Its cognate antigen is unknown.

The CDR3 runs 13 residues. CDR1 is SGHTA and CDR2 is FQGNSA in the germline V gene. Trimming removed 3 bases at V and 8 bases at J, with 13 bases between. Sequencing was performed on PBMCs. The source of this sequence is a man in his forties or fifties in good health and CMV-seropositive. The chain couples TRBV7-2 to TRBJ1-1; D gene uncertain. The CDR3 region is CASSFLIATEAFF. The DNA for the CDR3 is TGTGCCAGCAGCTTCCTCATAGCTACCGAAGCTTTCTTT.